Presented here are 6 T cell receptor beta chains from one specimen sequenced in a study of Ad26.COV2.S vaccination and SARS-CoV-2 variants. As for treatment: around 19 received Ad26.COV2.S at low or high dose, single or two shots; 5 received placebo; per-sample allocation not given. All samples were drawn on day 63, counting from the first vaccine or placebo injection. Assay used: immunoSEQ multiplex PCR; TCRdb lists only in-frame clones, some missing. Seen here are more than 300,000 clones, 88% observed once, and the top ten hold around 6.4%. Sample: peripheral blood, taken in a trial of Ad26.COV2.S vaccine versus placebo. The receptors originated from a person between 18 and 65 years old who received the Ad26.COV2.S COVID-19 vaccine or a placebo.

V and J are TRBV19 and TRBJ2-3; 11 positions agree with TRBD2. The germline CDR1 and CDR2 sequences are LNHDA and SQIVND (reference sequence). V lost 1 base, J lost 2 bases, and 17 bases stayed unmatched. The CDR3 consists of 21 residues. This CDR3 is CASSIVGTSGHKLYYTDTQYF. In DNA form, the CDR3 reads TGTGCCAGTAGTATAGTAGGGACTAGCGGCCACAAACTATACTACACAGATACGCAGTATTTT.

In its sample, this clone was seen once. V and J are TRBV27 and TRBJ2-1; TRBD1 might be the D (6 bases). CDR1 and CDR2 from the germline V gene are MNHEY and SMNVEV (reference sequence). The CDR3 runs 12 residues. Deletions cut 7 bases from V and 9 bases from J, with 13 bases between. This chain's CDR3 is CASNFPRGEQFF. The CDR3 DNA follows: TGTGCCAGCAACTTTCCCAGGGGTGAGCAGTTCTTC.

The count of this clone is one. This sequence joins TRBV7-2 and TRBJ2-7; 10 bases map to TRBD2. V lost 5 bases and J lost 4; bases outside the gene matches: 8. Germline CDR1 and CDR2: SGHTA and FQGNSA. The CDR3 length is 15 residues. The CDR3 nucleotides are TGTGCCAGCAGCCGTCGTAGCGGGGGGAATTACGAGCAGTACTTC. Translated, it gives CASSRRSGGNYEQYF. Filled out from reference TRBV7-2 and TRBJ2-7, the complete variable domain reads GAGVSQSPSNKVTEKGKDVELRCDPISGHTALYWYRQSLGQGLEFLIYFQGNSAPDKSGLPSDRFSAERTGGSVSTLTIQRTQQEDSAVYLCASSRRSGGNYEQYFGPGTRLTVT.

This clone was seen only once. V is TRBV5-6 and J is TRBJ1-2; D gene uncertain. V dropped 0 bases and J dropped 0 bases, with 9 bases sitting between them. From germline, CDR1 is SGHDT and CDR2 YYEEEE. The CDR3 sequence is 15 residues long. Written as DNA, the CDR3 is TGTGCCAGCAGCTTGGTTGGGGTTCCTAACTATGGCTACACCTTC. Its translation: CASSLVGVPNYGYTF.

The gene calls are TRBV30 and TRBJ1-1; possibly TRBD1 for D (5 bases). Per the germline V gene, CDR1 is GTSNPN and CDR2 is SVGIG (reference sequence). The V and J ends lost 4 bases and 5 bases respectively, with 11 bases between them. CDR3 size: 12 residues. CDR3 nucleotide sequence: TGTGCCTGGAAGTGGGGGGTTACTGAAGCTTTCTTT. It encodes CAWKWGVTEAFF. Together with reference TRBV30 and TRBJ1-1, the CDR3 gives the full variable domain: SQTIHQWPATLVQPVGSPLSLECTVEGTSNPNLYWYRQAAGRGLQLLFYSVGIGQISSEVPQNLSASRPQDRQFILSSKKLLLSDSGFYLCAWKWGVTEAFFGQGTRLTVV.

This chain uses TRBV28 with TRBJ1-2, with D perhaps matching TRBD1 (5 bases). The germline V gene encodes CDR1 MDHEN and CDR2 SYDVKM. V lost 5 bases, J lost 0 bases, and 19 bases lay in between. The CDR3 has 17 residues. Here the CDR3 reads CASSQVLGLGANYGYTF. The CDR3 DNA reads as TGTGCCAGCAGTCAAGTTTTGGGGCTTGGCGCTAACTATGGCTACACCTTC.